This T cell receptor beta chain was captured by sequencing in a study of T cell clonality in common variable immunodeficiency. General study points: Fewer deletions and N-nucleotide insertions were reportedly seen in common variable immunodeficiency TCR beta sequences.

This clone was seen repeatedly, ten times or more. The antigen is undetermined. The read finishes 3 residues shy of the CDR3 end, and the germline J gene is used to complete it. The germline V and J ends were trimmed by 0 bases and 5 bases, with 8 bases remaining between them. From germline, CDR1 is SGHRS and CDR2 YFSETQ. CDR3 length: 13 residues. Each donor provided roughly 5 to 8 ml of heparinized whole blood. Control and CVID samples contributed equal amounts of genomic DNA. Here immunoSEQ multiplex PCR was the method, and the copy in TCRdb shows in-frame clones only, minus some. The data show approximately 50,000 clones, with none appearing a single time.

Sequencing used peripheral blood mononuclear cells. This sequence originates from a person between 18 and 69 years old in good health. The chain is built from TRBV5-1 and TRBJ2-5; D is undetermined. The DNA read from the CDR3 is TGCGCCAGCAGCTTGGAGGGCCGGGAGACC. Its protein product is CASSLEGRET. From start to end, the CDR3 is CASSLEGRETQYF.